This is a list of T cell receptor beta chains from one sample in a study of cytomegalovirus exposure and HLA in healthy donors. The protocol was immunoSEQ multiplex PCR, while the TCRdb copy is restricted to in-frame clones and leaves out a portion. The sample consists of more than 150,000 clones, around 80% of them appearing once. Sequenced sample: PBMCs. These receptors were taken from a woman aged 45 to 65 in good health and CMV-seropositive. The CDR3 runs from the conserved cysteine through the conserved F or W. Fields, in order: CDR3 length, D gene, V gene, J gene, clone size, CDR3 DNA, CDR3 protein. D genes are given only for firm matches. Some rows have no size entry. The others give once, few or many, or a class for an expanded clone.

16,TRBD1,TRBV28,TRBJ1-3,-,TGTGCCAGCAGTACCTACACAGGGGTTTCAAGCGGCACCATATATTTT,CASSTYTGVSSGTIYF
15,-,TRBV27,TRBJ2-2,-,TGTGCCAGCAGTTTAAACACGCCCAGCACCGGGGAGCTGTTTTTT,CASSLNTPSTGELFF
12,-,TRBV29-1,TRBJ2-3,few,TGCAGCGTTGAAGCCGGGACAGATACGCAGTATTTT,CSVEAGTDTQYF
20,TRBD2,TRBV10-3,TRBJ2-1,few,TGTGCCATCAGTGAGTCGACCGGCGGGAGTTACTTCGAGCGACGGGAGGAGCAGTTCTTC,CAISESTGGSYFERREEQFF
15,TRBD2,TRBV5-1,TRBJ2-5,few,TGCGCCAGCAGCACCCGACTAGCGGGACAAGAGACCCAGTACTTC,CASSTRLAGQETQYF
15,-,TRBV12-5,TRBJ2-6,once,TGTGCTAGTGGTCCTCTGAGCTCTGGGGCCAACGTCCTGACTTTC,CASGPLSSGANVLTF
15,TRBD2,TRBV13,TRBJ2-7,-,TGTGCCAGCAGATTACAGAGCGGGAGGACCTACGAGCAGTACTTC,CASRLQSGRTYEQYF
13,-,TRBV6-5,TRBJ2-2,-,TGTGCCAGCAGGCCCCGGGGAACCGGGGAGCTGTTTTTT,CASRPRGTGELFF
14,TRBD1,TRBV11-2,TRBJ1-3,-,TGTGCCAGCAGCTTCGGACAGGCTGGAAACACCATATATTTT,CASSFGQAGNTIYF
15,TRBD1,TRBV5-6,TRBJ1-1,-,TGTGCCAGCAGCTTGGCACCCCGACAGGGGGCTGAAGCTTTCTTT,CASSLAPRQGAEAFF
15,-,TRBV2,TRBJ2-2,-,TGTGCCAGCAGTATACAGGGAAAGGGGACCGGGGAGCTGTTTTTT,CASSIQGKGTGELFF